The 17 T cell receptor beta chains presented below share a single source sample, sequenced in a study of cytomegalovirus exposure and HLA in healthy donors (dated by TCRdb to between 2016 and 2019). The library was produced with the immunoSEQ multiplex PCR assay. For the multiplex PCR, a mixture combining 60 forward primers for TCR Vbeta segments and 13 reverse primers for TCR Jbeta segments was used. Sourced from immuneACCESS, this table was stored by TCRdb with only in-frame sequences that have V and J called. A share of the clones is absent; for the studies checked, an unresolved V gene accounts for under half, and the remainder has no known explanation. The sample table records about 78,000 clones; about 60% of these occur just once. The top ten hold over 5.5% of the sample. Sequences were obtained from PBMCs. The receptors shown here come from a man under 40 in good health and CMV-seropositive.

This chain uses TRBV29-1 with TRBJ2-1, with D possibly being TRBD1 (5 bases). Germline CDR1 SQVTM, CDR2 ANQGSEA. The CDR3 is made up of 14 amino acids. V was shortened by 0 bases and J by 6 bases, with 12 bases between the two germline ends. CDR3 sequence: CSVEDQRTSNEQFF. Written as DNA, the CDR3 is TGCAGCGTTGAAGATCAACGGACATCCAATGAGCAGTTCTTC.

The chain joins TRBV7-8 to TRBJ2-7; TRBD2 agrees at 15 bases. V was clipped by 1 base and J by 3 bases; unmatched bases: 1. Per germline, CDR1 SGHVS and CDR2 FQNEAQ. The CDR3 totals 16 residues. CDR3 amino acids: CASSLGGLAGGYEQYF. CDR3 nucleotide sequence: TGTGCCAGCAGCTTAGGGGGACTAGCGGGAGGCTACGAGCAGTACTTC.

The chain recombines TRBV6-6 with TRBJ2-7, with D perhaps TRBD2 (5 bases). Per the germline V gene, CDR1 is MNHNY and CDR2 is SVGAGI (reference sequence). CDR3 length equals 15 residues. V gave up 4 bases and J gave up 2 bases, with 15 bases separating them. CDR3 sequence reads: CASSFKGGGAYEQYF. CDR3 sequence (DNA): TGTGCCAGCAGTTTTAAGGGCGGAGGAGCCTACGAGCAGTACTTC.

CDR3 sequence (DNA): TGTGCCAGCAGCGGGACTAGCGGGAGAGATGGGGAGCAGTACTTC. Amino acid sequence: CASSGTSGRDGEQYF. This chain joins TRBV2 and TRBJ2-7, with 14 nucleotides matching TRBD2. Per the germline V gene, CDR1 is SNHLY and CDR2 is FYNNEI. V was clipped by 6 bases and J by 7 bases; unmatched bases: 8. The CDR3 covers 15 residues. The full variable domain, with the rest looked up from reference TRBV2 and TRBJ2-7, is EPEVTQTPSHQVTQMGQEVILRCVPISNHLYFYWYRQILGQKVEFLVSFYNNEISEKSEIFDDQFSVERPDGSNFTLKIRSTKLEDSAMYFCASSGTSGRDGEQYFGPGTRLTVT.

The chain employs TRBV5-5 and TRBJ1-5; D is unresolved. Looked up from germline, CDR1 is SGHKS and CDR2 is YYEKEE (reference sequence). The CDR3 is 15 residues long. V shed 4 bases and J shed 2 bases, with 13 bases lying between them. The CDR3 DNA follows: TGTGCCAGCAGCCTACAGTCTATAGGCAATCAGCCCCAGCATTTT. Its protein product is CASSLQSIGNQPQHF.

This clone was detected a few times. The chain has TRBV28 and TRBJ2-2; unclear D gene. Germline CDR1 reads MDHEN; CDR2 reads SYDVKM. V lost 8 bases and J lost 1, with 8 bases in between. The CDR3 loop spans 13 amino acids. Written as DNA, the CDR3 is TGTGCCAGCGGTACTGGGAACACCGGGGAGCTGTTTTTT. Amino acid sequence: CASGTGNTGELFF.

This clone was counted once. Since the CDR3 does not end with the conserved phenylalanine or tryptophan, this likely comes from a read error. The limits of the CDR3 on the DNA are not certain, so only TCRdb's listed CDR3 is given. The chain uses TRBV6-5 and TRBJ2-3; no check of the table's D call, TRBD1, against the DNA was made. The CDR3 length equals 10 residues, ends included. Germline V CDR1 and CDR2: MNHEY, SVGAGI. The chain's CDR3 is CASSYSTGVV.

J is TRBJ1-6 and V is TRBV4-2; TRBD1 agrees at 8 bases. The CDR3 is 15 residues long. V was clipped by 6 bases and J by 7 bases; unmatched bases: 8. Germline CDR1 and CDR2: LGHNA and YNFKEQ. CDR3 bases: TGTGCCAGCAGTTCGGAGCAGGGGGCGAATTCACCCCTCCACTTT. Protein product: CASSSEQGANSPLHF.

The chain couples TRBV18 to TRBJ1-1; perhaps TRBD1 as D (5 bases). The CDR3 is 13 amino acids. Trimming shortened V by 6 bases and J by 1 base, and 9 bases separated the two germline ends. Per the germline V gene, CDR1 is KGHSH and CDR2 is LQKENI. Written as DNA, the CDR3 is TGTGCCAGCTCCCTCGACAGGAACACTGAAGCTTTCTTT. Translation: CASSLDRNTEAFF.

The CDR3 spells CASSQDRGAGPQETQYF. Written as DNA, the CDR3 is TGTGCCAGCAGCCAAGATCGTGGAGCGGGGCCCCAAGAGACCCAGTACTTC. The rearrangement uses TRBV14 and TRBJ2-5, with TRBD2 identical over 7 bases. The CDR3 loop spans 17 amino acids. CDR1 is SGHDN and CDR2 is FVKESK in the germline V gene. V gave up 0 bases and J gave up 1 base; unmatched junction bases: 8.

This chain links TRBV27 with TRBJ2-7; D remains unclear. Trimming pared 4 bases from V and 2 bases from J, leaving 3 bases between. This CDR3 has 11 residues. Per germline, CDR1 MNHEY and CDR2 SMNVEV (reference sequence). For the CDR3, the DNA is TGTGCCAGCAGTTCAGCCTACGAGCAGTACTTC. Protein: CASSSAYEQYF.

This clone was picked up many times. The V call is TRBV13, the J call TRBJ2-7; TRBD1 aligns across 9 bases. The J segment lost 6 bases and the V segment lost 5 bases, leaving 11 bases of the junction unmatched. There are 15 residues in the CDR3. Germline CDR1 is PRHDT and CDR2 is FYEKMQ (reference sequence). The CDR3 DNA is TGTGCCAGCAGCCTGCCGGGACAGGGCACATTCGAGCAGTACTTC. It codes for CASSLPGQGTFEQYF. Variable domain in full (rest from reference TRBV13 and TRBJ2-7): AAGVIQSPRHLIKEKRETATLKCYPIPRHDTVYWYQQGPGQDPQFLISFYEKMQSDKGSIPDRFSAQQFSDYHSELNMSSLELGDSALYFCASSLPGQGTFEQYFGPGTRLTVT.

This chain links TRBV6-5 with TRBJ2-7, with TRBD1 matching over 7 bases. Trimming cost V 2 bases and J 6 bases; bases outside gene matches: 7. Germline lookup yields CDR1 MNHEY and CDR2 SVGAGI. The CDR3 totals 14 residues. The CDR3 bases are TGTGCCAGCAGTTACCCTAAAGCAGGGGGCGAGCAGTACTTC. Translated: CASSYPKAGGEQYF.

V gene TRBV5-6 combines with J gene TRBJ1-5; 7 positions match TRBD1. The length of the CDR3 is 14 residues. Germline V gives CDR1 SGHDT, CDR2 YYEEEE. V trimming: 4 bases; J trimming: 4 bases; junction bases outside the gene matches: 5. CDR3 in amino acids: CASSAPGQNQPQHF. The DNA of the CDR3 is TGTGCCAGCAGCGCCCCGGGACAGAATCAGCCCCAGCATTTT.

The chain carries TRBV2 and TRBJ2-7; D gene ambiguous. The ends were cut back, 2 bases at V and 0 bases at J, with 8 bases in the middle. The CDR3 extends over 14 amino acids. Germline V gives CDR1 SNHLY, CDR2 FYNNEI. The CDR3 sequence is CASSERVNSYEQYF. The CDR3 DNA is TGTGCCAGCAGTGAACGGGTGAACTCCTACGAGCAGTACTTC.

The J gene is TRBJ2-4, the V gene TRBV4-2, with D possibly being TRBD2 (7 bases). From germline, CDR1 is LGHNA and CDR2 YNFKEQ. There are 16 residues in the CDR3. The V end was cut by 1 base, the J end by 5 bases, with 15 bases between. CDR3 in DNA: TGTGCCAGCAGCCAAGGGGGTGGGGGGGCGGAAAACATTCAGTACTTC. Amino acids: CASSQGGGGAENIQYF.

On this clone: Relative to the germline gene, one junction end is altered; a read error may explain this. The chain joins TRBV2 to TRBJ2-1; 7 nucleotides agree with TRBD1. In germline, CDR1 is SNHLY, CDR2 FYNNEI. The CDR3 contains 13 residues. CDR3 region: CANSRQGGNEQFF. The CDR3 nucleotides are TGTGCCAACAGTAGACAGGGCGGGAATGAGCAGTTCTTC.